A selection of T cell receptor beta chains follows, all from one sample in a study of cytomegalovirus exposure and HLA in healthy donors. Data came from immunoSEQ multiplex PCR; TCRdb stores just in-frame clones and leaves some out. Of roughly 250,000 clones listed, approximately 85% are singletons. Input material: PBMCs. The receptors originated from a woman between 40 and 55 years old in good health and CMV-seropositive. Each CDR3 is given with its conserved first and last residue. D genes are given only for firm matches. The size of a clone is reported for some rows only, either as once, few or many, or as a class for expanded clones.

>TRBJ1-6|TRBD1|TRBV30|-
TGTGCCTGGGCGGGACAGACAAATTCACCCCTCCACTTT
CAWAGQTNSPLHF
>TRBJ2-5|TRBD2|TRBV7-2|-
TGTGCCAGCAGCAAAAGCGGGAGGGGTCAGGGGACCCAGTACTTC
CASSKSGRGQGTQYF
>TRBJ2-5|TRBD2|TRBV9|-
TGTGCCAGCAGCGTAGCAAGCGGACTAGCGGACGGGACCGGGGGGACCCAGTACTTC
CASSVASGLADGTGGTQYF
>TRBJ2-1|TRBD2|TRBV27|-
TGTGCCAGCAGTTTGAGAGCGGGAGGCATCCACAATGAGCAGTTCTTC
CASSLRAGGIHNEQFF
>TRBJ1-1|-|TRBV7-2|-
TGTGCCAGCAGCTCACAGCAGAACACTGAAGCTTTCTTT
CASSSQQNTEAFF
>TRBJ1-2|-|TRBV21-1|once
TGTGCCAGCAGCAAAAAATTTCTTCAAACAGGGCACTATGGCTACACCTTC
CASSKKFLQTGHYGYTF
>TRBJ2-1|TRBD2|TRBV28|-
TGTGCCAGCAGTTTAGGGACTAGCGGCCGTCCGGAGCAGTTCTTC
CASSLGTSGRPEQFF
>TRBJ1-2|-|TRBV28|-
TGTGCCAGCAGTTTGAGACAGGACTATGGCTACACCTTC
CASSLRQDYGYTF
>TRBJ2-2|TRBD2|TRBV27|-
TGTGCCAGCAGTTGGGGAGGGACCGGGGAGCTGTTTTTT
CASSWGGTGELFF
>TRBJ1-5|TRBD1|TRBV12-5|-
TGTGCTAGTGGTCGAACCACCTGGGGGACAGGGGGTGATCAGCCCCAGCATTTT
CASGRTTWGTGGDQPQHF
>TRBJ1-2|TRBD1|TRBV5-1|few
TGCGCCAGCAGTCCTATTCTTAGACAGGGCCACTATGGCTACACCTTC
CASSPILRQGHYGYTF
>TRBJ2-7|TRBD1|TRBV7-9|-
TGTGCCAGCATCAGACCGGGACAGGGGATAAACGAGCAGTACTTC
CASIRPGQGINEQYF
>TRBJ2-5|TRBD2|TRBV5-4|-
TGTGCCAGCAGCTTGGCCGGGACTAGCTCGGAGACCCAGTACTTC
CASSLAGTSSETQYF
>TRBJ1-2|-|TRBV10-3|-
TGTGCCATCAGTGACCCTGGGGCTGGCTACACCTTC
CAISDPGAGYTF
>TRBJ1-1|TRBD1|TRBV7-9|-
TGTTCCAGCAGCTTTGATACAGGGGGGGACACTGAAGCTTTCTTT
CSSSFDTGGDTEAFF
>TRBJ1-1|-|TRBV19|-
TGTGCCAGTAGTGTATCGGGGGGCACTGAAGCTTTCTTT
CASSVSGGTEAFF
>TRBJ2-5|TRBD1|TRBV10-3|once
TGTGCCATCAGTGCGGGACAGGGAAGGCCCCAAGAGACCCAGTACTTC
CAISAGQGRPQETQYF
>TRBJ1-1|-|TRBV7-9|-
TGTTCCAGCAGCTTAGCCAGGGCTTGGGTGAACACTGAAGCTTTCTTT
CSSSLARAWVNTEAFF
>TRBJ2-7|-|TRBV29-1|-
TGCAGCGTTGAAGATCGAGACTACGAGCAGTACTTC
CSVEDRDYEQYF
>TRBJ2-7|TRBD2|TRBV18|-
TGTGCCAGCTCAGTAGCGGGAGGCTTTTCCTACGAGCAGTACTTC
CASSVAGGFSYEQYF
>TRBJ1-5|-|TRBV27|-
TGTGCCAGCAGTTTTAATTTGGGGGGGATTAACAATCAGCCCCAGCATTTT
CASSFNLGGINNQPQHF
>TRBJ2-7|TRBD2|TRBV7-8|-
TGTGCCAGCAGCTTCCTAGGGACTAGCGGGCTTTCCTACGAGCAGTACTTC
CASSFLGTSGLSYEQYF
>TRBJ2-3|-|TRBV9|-
TGTGCCAGCAGCGTAGGCGGGCCCACAGATACGCAGTATTTT
CASSVGGPTDTQYF
>TRBJ2-5|TRBD1|TRBV28|-
TGTGCCAGCAGTCGGGGGACAGGGGGCTGGGGAGAGACCCAGTACTTC
CASSRGTGGWGETQYF
>TRBJ1-4|-|TRBV7-9|-
TGTGCCAGCAGCAGAGGGTCCAATGAAAAACTGTTTTTT
CASSRGSNEKLFF
>TRBJ2-1|-|TRBV2|-
TGTGCCAGCAGTGTCGTCACTAGAGAGCAGTTCTTC
CASSVVTREQFF
>TRBJ1-2|TRBD1|TRBV7-8|-
TGTGCCAGCAGCTTAACATCAGGGGGCGTCTATGGCTACACCTTC
CASSLTSGGVYGYTF
>TRBJ2-7|TRBD2|TRBV7-9|-
TGTGCCAGCAGCCAGACTAGCGCCTACGAGCAGTACTTC
CASSQTSAYEQYF
>TRBJ2-7|TRBD1|TRBV19|-
TGTGCCAGTAGTATTGGACAGGCGAGGGACGAGCAGTACTTC
CASSIGQARDEQYF
>TRBJ1-2|TRBD1|TRBV11-3|-
TGTGCCAGCAGCTTAGACGGGACAGGGGGAATCTATGGCTACACCTTC
CASSLDGTGGIYGYTF
>TRBJ2-6|TRBD1|TRBV27|-
TGTGCCAGCAGTTTATCCCCCAGGGGGCCGTCTGGGGCCAACGTCCTGACTTTC
CASSLSPRGPSGANVLTF
>TRBJ2-7|-|TRBV10-3|few
TGTGCCATCAGTGACGGCCAGGCAAGCTCCTACGAGCAGTACTTC
CAISDGQASSYEQYF
>TRBJ2-3|-|TRBV6-1|-
TGTGCCAGCAGCCCAGGGTTTGGGGATACGCAGTATTTT
CASSPGFGDTQYF
>TRBJ2-1|-|TRBV7-9|-
TGTGCCAGCAGCTTTGGGGCGGAGCAGTTCTTC
CASSFGAEQFF
>TRBJ1-1|-|TRBV18|-
TGTGCCAGCTCACCAGACAGTGCCCTCCTGAACACTGAAGCTTTCTTT
CASSPDSALLNTEAFF
>TRBJ2-3|-|TRBV5-4|-
TGTGCCAGCAGCACCATCAGGGGGGCAAACACAGATACGCAGTATTTT
CASSTIRGANTDTQYF
>TRBJ2-3|TRBD1|TRBV28|-
TGTGCCAGCAGCTCCGGGACAGGGGGAATAGATACGCAGTATTTT
CASSSGTGGIDTQYF
>TRBJ2-7|-|TRBV13|-
TGTGCCAGCAGCTTAGGACAGGGATTCTACGAGCAGTACTTC
CASSLGQGFYEQYF
>TRBJ2-7|TRBD2|TRBV15|-
TGTGCCACCAGCAGAGATGGAGGACTAGCGCTTCACTTC
CATSRDGGLALHF
>TRBJ1-6|-|TRBV27|-
TGTGCCAGCACCCAAGGGGGATGGGGTAATTCACCCCTCCACTTT
CASTQGGWGNSPLHF
>TRBJ2-2|TRBD2|TRBV4-2|-
TGTGCCAGCAGCCCCCCTGGACTAGCGGGAGTCGGCGGGGAGCTGTTTTTT
CASSPPGLAGVGGELFF
>TRBJ2-3|-|TRBV30|-
TGTGCCTGGAGTGTAGGGGGACCCACAGATACGCAGTATTTT
CAWSVGGPTDTQYF
>TRBJ2-7|TRBD2|TRBV7-2|-
TGTGCCAGCAGCTCGGTTCCTAGCGGGAGGCTATACGAGCAGTACTTC
CASSSVPSGRLYEQYF
>TRBJ1-1|-|TRBV6-1|-
TGTGCCAGCAGTGTCCAGTCGAACACTGAAGCTTTCTTT
CASSVQSNTEAFF
>TRBJ1-5|-|TRBV6-1|few
TGTGCCAGCAGACCCACAGGGACCAATCAGCCCCAGCATTTT
CASRPTGTNQPQHF
>TRBJ2-1|-|TRBV27|-
TGTGCCAGCAGTTTAATAGGGGATGAGCAGTTCTTC
CASSLIGDEQFF
>TRBJ1-2|TRBD1|TRBV19|-
TGTGCCAGTAGTATAGGTCCGGCAGGGGGCGCGGAAGACTATGGCTACACCTTC
CASSIGPAGGAEDYGYTF
>TRBJ2-7|-|TRBV14|once
TGTGCCAGCAGCCAAGACAGGGCCGGGGAGCAGTACTTC
CASSQDRAGEQYF
>TRBJ2-2|-|TRBV11-3|-
TGTGCCAGCAGCTTAGAACATAAAGTCGGGGAGCTGTTTTTT
CASSLEHKVGELFF
>TRBJ2-7|-|TRBV4-3|few
TGCGCCAGCAGCCAAGAGGAGAGGGGGTCCTACGAGCAGTACTTC
CASSQEERGSYEQYF
>TRBJ1-5|-|TRBV28|-
TGTGCCAGCAGGGAACAGTTTAGCAATCAGCCCCAGCATTTT
CASREQFSNQPQHF
>TRBJ2-7|TRBD1|TRBV6-6|-
TGTGCCAGCAGTTGGATGGGACAGACAATAACCTACGAGCAGTACTTC
CASSWMGQTITYEQYF
>TRBJ1-2|TRBD1|TRBV7-2|-
TGTGCCAGCAGCTTTGTGACAGGGGGGAATGGCTACACCTTC
CASSFVTGGNGYTF
>TRBJ2-7|-|TRBV28|-
TGTGCCAGCAGTACGGAGGGCCTTTTCCCCTACGAGCAGTACTTC
CASSTEGLFPYEQYF
>TRBJ1-5|TRBD1|TRBV6-6|-
TGTGCCAGCAGTGACTCACCGGGACAGGGAGGAAAGCCCCAGCATTTT
CASSDSPGQGGKPQHF